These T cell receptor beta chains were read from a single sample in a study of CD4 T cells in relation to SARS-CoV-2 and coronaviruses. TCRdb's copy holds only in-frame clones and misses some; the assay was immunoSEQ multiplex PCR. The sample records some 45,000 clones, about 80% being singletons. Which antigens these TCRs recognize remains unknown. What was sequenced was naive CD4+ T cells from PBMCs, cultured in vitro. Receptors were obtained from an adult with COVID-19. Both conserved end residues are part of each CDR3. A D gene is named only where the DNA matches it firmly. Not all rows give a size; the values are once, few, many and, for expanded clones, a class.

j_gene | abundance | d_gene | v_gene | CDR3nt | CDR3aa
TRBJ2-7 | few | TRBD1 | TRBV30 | TGTGCCTGGAGTGTGACCCCAGGGGGTTTCTCCTACGAGCAGTACTTC | CAWSVTPGGFSYEQYF
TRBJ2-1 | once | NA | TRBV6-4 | TGTGCCAGCCGAAAGCGGGCATCAAACAATGAGCAGTTCTTC | CASRKRASNNEQFF
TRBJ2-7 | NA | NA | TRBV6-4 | TGTGCCAGGACGGACAGCTTAGGGTGTCGTATCTACGAGCAGTACTTC | CARTDSLGCRIYEQYF
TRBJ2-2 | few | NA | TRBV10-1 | TGCGCCAGCAGTGAGTTACGGGAGTCCGGGGAGCTGTTTTTT | CASSELRESGELFF
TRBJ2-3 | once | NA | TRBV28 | TGTGCCAGCAGACTCTACTCGGGGGTAGTGACAGATACGCAGTATTTT | CASRLYSGVVTDTQYF
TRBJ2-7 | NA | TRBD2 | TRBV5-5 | TGTGCCAGCAGCTTAGGTTCGGGAGGGCCAAGCTACGAGCAGTACTTC | CASSLGSGGPSYEQYF
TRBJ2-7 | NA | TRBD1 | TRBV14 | TGTGCCAGCAGCCAAGGGACAGGGGGATACTACGAGCAGTACTTC | CASSQGTGGYYEQYF
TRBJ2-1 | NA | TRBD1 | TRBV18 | TGTGCCAGCTCACCGGGACAGGAGGAGTACAATGAGCAGTTCTTC | CASSPGQEEYNEQFF
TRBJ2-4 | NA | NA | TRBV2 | TGTGCCAGCAGAGGCCTCCGAGGGGGAAACATTCAGTACTTC | CASRGLRGGNIQYF
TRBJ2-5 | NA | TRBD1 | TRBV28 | TGTGCCAGCAGTGGGGATCTGGGACAGGAGAAAGAGACCCAGTACTTC | CASSGDLGQEKETQYF
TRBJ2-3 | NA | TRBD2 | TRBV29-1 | TGCAGCGTTTTCGGGCGGGGGAGCACAGATACGCAGTATTTT | CSVFGRGSTDTQYF
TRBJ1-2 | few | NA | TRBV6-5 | TGTGCCAGCAGTTACTCATCTCCGACCGTTGGCTACACCTTC | CASSYSSPTVGYTF
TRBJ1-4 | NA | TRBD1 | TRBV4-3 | TGCGCCAGCAGCCAACGGGACAGGGAGAATGAAAAACTGTTTTTT | CASSQRDRENEKLFF
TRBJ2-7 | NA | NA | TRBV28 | TGTGCCAGCAGACCGGGGAGCCTCGGGGACTACGAGCAGTACTTC | CASRPGSLGDYEQYF
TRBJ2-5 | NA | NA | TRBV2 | TGTGCCAGCACGGAACAGCGGGAGACCCAGTACTTC | CASTEQRETQYF
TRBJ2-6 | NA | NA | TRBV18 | TGTGCCAGCTCACCTGCGGGACTCATTGCCTCTGGGGCCAACGTCCTGACTTTC | CASSPAGLIASGANVLTF
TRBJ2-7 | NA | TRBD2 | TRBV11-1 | TGTGCCAGCAACATAGGACTAGCGGGAGTCTACGAGCAGTACTTC | CASNIGLAGVYEQYF
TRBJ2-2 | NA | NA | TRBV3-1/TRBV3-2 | TGTGCCAGCAGCCAAAAATCACCCCGAGCGGGGAACACCGGGGAGCTGTTTTTT | CASSQKSPRAGNTGELFF